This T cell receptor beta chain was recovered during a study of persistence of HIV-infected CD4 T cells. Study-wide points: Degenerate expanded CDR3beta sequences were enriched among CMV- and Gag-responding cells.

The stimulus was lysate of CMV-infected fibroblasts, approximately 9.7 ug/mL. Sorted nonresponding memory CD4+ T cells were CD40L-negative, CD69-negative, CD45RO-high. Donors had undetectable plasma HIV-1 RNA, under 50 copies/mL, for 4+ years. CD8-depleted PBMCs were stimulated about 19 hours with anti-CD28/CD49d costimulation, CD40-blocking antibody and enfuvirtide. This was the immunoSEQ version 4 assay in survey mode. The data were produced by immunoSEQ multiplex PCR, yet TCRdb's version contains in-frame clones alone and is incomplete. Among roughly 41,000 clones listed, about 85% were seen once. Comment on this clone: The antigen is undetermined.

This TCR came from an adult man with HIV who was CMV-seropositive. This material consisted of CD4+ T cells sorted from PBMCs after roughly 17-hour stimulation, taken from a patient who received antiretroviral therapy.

The CDR3 is CASSETAYEQYF. The CDR3 coding sequence is TGTGCCAGCAGCGAGACAGCCTACGAGCAGTACTTC. The chain links TRBV7-9 to TRBJ2-7, with a weak D call TRBD1 (5 bases). In germline, CDR1 is SEHNR, CDR2 FQNEAQ (reference sequence). This CDR3 spans 12 amino acids. The V end was cut by 5 bases, the J end by 2 bases, with 7 bases between.